The clone carrying this T cell receptor beta chain appeared many times. Its target is unknown. The data are from a study of T cell repertoires in cytomegalovirus infection. As for the study in general: Public TCR beta signatures indicated both CMV infection and matching HLA type.

Study observations and caveats: Frequencies of public TCR beta families were cumulated, and this identified carriers of CMV plus the relevant HLA. Ex vivo, HLA-C-restricted CMV-specific TCR beta clonotypes prevailed over the rest of the response.

TCRdb recomputed calls from the reads with MiXCR, one row per CDR3 protein. The sample yields more than 400,000 distinct CDR3 sequences, approximately 25% seen once. Trimming removed 6 bases from V and 4 bases from J; junction bases left unmatched: 12. The CDR3 extends over 16 amino acids. CDR1 SGHTA and CDR2 FQGNSA come from the germline V gene. This sequence originates from a human donor in good health (CMV status not recorded). Some clones in this sample may be carry-over from other donors' samples. The chain employs TRBV7-2 and TRBJ1-1; TRBD1 matches at 9 bases. The sequenced sample consisted of PBMCs. Here the CDR3 reads CASRSGQGVQGTEAFF. The CDR3 DNA follows: TGTGCCAGCAGATCGGGACAGGGAGTTCAAGGCACTGAAGCTTTCTTT. Filled out from reference TRBV7-2 and TRBJ1-1, the complete variable domain reads GAGVSQSPSNKVTEKGKDVELRCDPISGHTALYWYRQSLGQGLEFLIYFQGNSAPDKSGLPSDRFSAERTGGSVSTLTIQRTQQEDSAVYLCASRSGQGVQGTEAFFGQGTRLTVV.